This TCR beta chain was sequenced for a study of cytomegalovirus exposure and HLA in healthy donors. Study-level findings and limits: Specific recognition of CMV antigens was confirmed in vitro for a few chains (all CMV-associated). Reportedly, fewer N-insertions than the approximately 680-donor mean appeared in an Asian-associated ancestry cluster in a later analysis. The dataset shows that most TCR sequences were rare, while some public TCRs occurred in many donors. A later analysis found that most CMV-associated TCR beta chains appeared HLA-restricted.

It was with 60 Vbeta and 13 Jbeta primers that the PCR ran. Data came from immunoSEQ multiplex PCR; TCRdb stores just in-frame clones and leaves some out. This sample has about 160,000 clones; 70% to 85% occur once, and the top ten carry approximately 2.3%. V was clipped by 6 bases and J by 8 bases, with 7 bases between them. This CDR3 has 10 amino acids. Germline loops: CDR1 SNHLY, CDR2 FYNNEI. In the case of this clone: Its antigen remains unknown.

Sequencing was carried out using PBMCs. This receptor was taken from a man over 45 in good health and CMV-seropositive. The chain employs TRBV2 and TRBJ1-1; D is unresolved. The chain's CDR3 is CASREAEAFF. The CDR3 DNA reads as TGTGCCAGCAGGGAGGCGGAAGCTTTCTTT.